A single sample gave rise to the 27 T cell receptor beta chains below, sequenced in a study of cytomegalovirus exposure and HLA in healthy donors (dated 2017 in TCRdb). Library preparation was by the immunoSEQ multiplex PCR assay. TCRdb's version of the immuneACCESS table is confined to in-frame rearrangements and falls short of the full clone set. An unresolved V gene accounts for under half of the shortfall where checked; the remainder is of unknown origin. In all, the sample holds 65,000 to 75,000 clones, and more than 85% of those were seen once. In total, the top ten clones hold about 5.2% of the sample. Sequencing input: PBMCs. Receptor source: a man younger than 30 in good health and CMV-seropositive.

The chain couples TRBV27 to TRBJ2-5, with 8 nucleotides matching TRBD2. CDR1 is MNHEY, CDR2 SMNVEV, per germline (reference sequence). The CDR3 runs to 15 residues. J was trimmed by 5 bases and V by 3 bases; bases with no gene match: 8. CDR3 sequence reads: CASSFAGGRSETQYF. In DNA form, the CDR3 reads TGTGCCAGCAGTTTCGCGGGAGGACGGTCCGAGACCCAGTACTTC.

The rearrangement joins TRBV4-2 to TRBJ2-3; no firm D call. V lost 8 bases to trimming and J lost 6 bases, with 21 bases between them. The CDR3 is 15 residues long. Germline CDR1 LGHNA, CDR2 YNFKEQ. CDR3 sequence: CASRLTEIEVDTQYF. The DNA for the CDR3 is TGTGCCAGCCGACTGACCGAAATAGAAGTGGATACGCAGTATTTT.

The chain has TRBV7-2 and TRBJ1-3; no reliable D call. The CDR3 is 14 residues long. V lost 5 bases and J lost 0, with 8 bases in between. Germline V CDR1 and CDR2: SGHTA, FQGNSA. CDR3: CASSVQSSGNTIYF. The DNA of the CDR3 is TGTGCCAGCAGCGTACAGAGCTCTGGAAACACCATATATTTT.

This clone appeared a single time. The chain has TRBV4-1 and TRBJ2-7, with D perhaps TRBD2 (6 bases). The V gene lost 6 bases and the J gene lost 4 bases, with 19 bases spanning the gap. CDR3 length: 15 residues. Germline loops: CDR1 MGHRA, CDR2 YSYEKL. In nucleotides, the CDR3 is TGCGCCAGCAGTCGAGTGCGGGGTTTAGAGTACGAGCAGTACTTC. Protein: CASSRVRGLEYEQYF.

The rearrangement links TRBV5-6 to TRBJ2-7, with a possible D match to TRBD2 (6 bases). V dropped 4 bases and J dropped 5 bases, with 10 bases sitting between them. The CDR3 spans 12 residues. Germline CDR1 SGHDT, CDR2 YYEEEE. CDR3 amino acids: CASSPGGDEQYF. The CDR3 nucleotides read TGTGCCAGCAGCCCAGGAGGGGACGAGCAGTACTTC.

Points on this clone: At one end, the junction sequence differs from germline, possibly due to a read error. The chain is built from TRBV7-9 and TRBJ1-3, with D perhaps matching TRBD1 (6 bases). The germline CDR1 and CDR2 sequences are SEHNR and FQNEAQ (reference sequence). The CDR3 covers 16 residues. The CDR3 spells CASSLSDQGLGDTIYF. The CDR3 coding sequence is TGTGCCAGCAGCTTATCTGACCAGGGGCTTGGAGACACCATATATTTT.

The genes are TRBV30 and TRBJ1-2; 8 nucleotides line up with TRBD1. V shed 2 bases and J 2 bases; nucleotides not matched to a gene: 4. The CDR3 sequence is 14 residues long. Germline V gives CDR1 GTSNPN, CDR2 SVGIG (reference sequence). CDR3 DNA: TGTGCCTGGAGTCCCGGACAGGGAAACTATGGCTACACCTTC. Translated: CAWSPGQGNYGYTF.

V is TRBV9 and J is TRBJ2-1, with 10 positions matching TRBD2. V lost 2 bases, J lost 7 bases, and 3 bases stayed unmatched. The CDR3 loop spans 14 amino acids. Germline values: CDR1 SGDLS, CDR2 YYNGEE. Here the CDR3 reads CASSVASGRNEQFF. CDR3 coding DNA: TGTGCCAGCAGCGTCGCTAGCGGGAGAAATGAGCAGTTCTTC.

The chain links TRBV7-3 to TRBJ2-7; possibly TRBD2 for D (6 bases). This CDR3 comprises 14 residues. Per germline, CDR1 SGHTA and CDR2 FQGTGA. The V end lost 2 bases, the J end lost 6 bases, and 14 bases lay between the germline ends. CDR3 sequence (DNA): TGTGCCAGCAGCTTATCGGGAGTTTCTTCCGAGCAGTACTTC. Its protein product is CASSLSGVSSEQYF.

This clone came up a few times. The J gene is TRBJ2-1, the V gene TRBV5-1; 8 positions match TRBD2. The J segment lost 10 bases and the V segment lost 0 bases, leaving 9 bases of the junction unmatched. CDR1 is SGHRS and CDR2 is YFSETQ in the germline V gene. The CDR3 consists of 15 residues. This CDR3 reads CASSLGTSLNWEQFF. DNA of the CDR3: TGCGCCAGCAGCTTGGGGACTAGCCTCAATTGGGAGCAGTTCTTC.

The CDR3 region is CASSLDPAGGTDTQYF. The CDR3 DNA reads TGTGCCAGCAGCTTAGACCCCGCTGGAGGGACAGATACGCAGTATTTT. The chain combines TRBV7-9 with TRBJ2-3, with D tentatively TRBD2 (6 bases). Germline V gives CDR1 SEHNR, CDR2 FQNEAQ (reference sequence). CDR3 size: 16 residues. Trimming took off 1 base at V and 3 bases at J, with 14 bases between the two ends.

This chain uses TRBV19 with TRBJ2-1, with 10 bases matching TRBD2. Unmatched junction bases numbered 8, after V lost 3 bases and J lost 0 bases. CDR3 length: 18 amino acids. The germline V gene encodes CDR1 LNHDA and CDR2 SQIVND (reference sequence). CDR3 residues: CASSILAGEGSSYNEQFF. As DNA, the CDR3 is TGTGCCAGTAGTATCCTAGCGGGAGAAGGCAGCTCCTACAATGAGCAGTTCTTC.

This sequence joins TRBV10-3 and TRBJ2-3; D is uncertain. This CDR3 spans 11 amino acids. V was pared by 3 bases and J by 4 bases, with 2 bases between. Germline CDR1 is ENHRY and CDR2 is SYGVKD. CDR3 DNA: TGTGCCATCAGTGACGCAGATACGCAGTATTTT. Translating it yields CAISDADTQYF.

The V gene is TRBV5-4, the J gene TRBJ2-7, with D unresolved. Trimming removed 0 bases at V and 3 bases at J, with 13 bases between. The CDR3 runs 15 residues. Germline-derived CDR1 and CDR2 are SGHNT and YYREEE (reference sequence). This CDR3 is CASSLEVAGLYEQYF. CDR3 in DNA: TGTGCCAGCAGCTTGGAGGTGGCAGGTCTCTACGAGCAGTACTTC.

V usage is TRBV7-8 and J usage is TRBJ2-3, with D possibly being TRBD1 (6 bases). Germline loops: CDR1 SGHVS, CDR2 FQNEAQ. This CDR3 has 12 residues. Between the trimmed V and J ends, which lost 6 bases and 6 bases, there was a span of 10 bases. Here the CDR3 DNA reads TGTGCCAGCAGTCACAGGGTGGATACGCAGTATTTT. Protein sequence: CASSHRVDTQYF.

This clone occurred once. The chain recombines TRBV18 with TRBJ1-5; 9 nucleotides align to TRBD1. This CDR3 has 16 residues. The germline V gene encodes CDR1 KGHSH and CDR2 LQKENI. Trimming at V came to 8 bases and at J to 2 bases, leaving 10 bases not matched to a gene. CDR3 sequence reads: CASGQGIPGGNQPQHF. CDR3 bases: TGTGCCAGCGGACAGGGGATTCCTGGGGGCAATCAGCCCCAGCATTTT.

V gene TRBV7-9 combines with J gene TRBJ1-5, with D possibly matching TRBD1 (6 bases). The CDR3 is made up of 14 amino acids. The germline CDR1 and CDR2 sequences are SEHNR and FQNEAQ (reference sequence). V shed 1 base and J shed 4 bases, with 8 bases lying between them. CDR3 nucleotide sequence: TGTGCCAGCAGCTTAGACAGGGTTAATCAGCCCCAGCATTTT. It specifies CASSLDRVNQPQHF.

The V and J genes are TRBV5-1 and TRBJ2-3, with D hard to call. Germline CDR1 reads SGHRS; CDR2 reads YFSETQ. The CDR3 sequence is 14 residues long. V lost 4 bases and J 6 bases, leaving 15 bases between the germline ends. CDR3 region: CASSAVLLQDTQYF. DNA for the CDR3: TGCGCCAGCAGCGCGGTATTACTCCAGGATACGCAGTATTTT.

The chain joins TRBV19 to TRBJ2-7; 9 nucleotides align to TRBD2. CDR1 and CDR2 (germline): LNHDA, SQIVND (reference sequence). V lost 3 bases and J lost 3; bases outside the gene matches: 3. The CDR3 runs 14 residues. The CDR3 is CASSISGGLYEQYF. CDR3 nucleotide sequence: TGTGCCAGTAGTATCAGCGGGGGGCTCTACGAGCAGTACTTC.

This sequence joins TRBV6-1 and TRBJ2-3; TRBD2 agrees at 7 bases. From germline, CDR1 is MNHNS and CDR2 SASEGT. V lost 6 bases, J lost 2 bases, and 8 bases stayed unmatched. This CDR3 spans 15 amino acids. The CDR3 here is CASSESGTLTDTQYF. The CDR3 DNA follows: TGTGCCAGCAGCGAGAGCGGGACTCTCACAGATACGCAGTATTTT.

CDR3 nucleotide sequence: TGTGCCACCAGCAGGAGGGGGACTAGCGGGCTCCCGAACACCGGGGAGCTGTTTTTT. It codes for CATSRRGTSGLPNTGELFF. The chain links TRBV15 to TRBJ2-2; 12 nucleotides match TRBD2. The CDR3 sequence is 19 residues long. V gave up 3 bases and J gave up 0 bases; unmatched junction bases: 8. Germline-derived CDR1 and CDR2 are LNHNV and YYDKDF (reference sequence).

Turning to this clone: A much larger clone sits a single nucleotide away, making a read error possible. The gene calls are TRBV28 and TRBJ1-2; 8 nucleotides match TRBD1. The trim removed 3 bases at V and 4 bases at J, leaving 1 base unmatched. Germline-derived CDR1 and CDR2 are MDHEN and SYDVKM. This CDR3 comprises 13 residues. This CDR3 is CASSFDRGYGYTF. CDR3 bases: TGTGCCAGCAGTTTCGACAGGGGCTATGGCTACACCTTC.

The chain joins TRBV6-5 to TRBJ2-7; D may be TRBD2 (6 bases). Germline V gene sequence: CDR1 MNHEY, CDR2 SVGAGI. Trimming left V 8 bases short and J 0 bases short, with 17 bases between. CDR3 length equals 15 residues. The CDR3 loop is CASSHREGLSYEQYF. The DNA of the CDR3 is TGTGCCAGCTCTCATCGTGAGGGACTCTCCTACGAGCAGTACTTC.

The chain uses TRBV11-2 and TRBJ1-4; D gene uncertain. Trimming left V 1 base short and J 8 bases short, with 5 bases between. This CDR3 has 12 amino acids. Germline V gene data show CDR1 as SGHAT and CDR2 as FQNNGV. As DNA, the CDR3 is TGTGCCAGCAGCTTAGGGAGGGAAAAACTGTTTTTT. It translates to CASSLGREKLFF.

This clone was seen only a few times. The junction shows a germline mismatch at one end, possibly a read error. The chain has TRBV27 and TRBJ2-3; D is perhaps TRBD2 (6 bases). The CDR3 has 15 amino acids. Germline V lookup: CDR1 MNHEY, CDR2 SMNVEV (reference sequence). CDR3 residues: CASSTPGLSIDTQYF. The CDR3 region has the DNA TGTGCCAGCAGTACTCCGGGACTGAGCATAGATACGCAGTATTTT.

The CDR3 DNA sequence: TGTGCCAGCAGCCCCAGACTAGCCGGAGGGACGAATGAGCAGTTCTTC. This translates into CASSPRLAGGTNEQFF. The chain carries TRBV9 and TRBJ2-1; 7 bases map to TRBD2. With V trimmed by 4 bases and J by 7 bases, 14 bases remained unmatched. The germline V gene has CDR1 SGDLS and CDR2 YYNGEE. The CDR3 consists of 16 residues.

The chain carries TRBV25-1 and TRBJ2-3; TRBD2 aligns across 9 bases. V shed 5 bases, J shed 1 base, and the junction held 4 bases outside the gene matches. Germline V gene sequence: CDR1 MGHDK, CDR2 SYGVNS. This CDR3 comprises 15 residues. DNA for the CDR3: TGTGCCAGCAGTCAAATAGCGGGGGGCACAGATACGCAGTATTTT. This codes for CASSQIAGGTDTQYF.